This T cell receptor beta chain appears in the sequencing data of a study of control samples from healthy donors and cancer patients. Some clones are missing from TCRdb's copy, which holds only in-frame ones; the method was immunoSEQ multiplex PCR. The sample has roughly 120,000 clones, more than 75% seen once; the top ten hold over 2%. This CDR3 spans 14 amino acids. Trimming removed 0 bases from V and 6 bases from J; junction bases left unmatched: 4. Per the germline V gene, CDR1 is SGHDN and CDR2 is FVKESK. The chain employs TRBV14 and TRBJ2-7; TRBD1 agrees at 8 bases. This TCR was recovered from a woman aged 70-85 years in good health. Sequencing input: blood. CDR3 coding DNA: TGTGCCAGCAGCCAAGACAGGGGGCGCGGCGAGCAGTACTTC. This sequence encodes CASSQDRGRGEQYF.